This TCR beta chain was recorded in a study of shared clonotypes between healthy human individuals. Remarks on this clone: Its antigen is unknown.

TCRdb's table, derived via immunoSEQ multiplex PCR, lists solely in-frame clones and lacks some. The profile shows more than 1,200,000 clones, around 98.5% of them singletons. General study points: With a handful of donors compared, roughly 4.9% of naive CD4 clonotypes were shared.

This clonotype originated in a young man in good health. Sequenced sample: naive CD4+ T cells sorted from blood. Subset indicated: CD45RA+ positively selected.

The CDR3 DNA reads TGTGCCAGCAGCTTACAGGGGACAATTTCCTACGAGCAGTACTTC. It codes for CASSLQGTISYEQYF. This rearrangement joins TRBV11-2 to TRBJ2-7; D is possibly TRBD1 (6 bases). V lost 2 bases and J 1 base, leaving 12 bases between the germline ends. The CDR3 is 15 amino acids. CDR1 and CDR2 (germline): SGHAT, FQNNGV.